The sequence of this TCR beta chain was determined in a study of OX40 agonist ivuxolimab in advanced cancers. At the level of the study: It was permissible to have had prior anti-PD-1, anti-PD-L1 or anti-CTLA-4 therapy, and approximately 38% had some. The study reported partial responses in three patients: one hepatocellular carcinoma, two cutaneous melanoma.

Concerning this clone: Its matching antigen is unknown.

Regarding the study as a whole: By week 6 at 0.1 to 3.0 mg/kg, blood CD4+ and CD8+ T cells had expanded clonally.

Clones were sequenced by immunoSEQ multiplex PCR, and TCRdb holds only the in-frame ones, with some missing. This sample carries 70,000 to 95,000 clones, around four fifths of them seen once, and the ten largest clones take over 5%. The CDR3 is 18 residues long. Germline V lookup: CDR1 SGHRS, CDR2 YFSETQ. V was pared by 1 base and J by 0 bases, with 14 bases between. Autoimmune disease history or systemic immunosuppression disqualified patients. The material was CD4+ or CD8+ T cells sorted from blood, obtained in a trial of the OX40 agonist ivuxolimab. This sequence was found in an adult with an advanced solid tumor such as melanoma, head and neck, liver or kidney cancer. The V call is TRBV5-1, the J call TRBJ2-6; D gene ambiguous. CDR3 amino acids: CASSLLGSSLSGANVLTF. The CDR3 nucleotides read TGCGCCAGCAGCTTGTTGGGGTCTTCGCTCTCTGGGGCCAACGTCCTGACTTTC.